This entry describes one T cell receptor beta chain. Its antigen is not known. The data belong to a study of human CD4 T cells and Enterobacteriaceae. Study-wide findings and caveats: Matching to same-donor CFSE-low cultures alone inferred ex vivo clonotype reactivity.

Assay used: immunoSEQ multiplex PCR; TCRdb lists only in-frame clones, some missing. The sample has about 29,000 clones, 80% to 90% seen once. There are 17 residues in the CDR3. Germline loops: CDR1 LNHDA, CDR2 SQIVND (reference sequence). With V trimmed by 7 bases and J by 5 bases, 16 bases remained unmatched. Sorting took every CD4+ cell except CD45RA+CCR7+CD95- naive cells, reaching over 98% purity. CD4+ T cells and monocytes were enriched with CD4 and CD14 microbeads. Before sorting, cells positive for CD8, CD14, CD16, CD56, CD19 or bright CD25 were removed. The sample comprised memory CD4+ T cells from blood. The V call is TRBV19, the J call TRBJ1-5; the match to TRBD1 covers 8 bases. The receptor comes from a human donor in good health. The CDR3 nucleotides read TGTGCCAGTACCCCCGGGACAGGTCGCTTAAATTATCAGCCCCAGCATTTT. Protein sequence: CASTPGTGRLNYQPQHF.